The 5 T cell receptor beta chains presented below share a single source sample, sequenced in a study of blood T cells in healthy people across ages. A J-beta primer mix and a sample-barcoded 5' primer were used in a second PCR of about 7 to 12 cycles. TCRdb analysed the 5' RACE reads with MiXCR anew, one entry per CDR3 protein. The sample consists of roughly 900,000 distinct CDR3 sequences, around 28% of them appearing once. The sample comprised blood. The receptors derive from a woman aged 80 or over in good health.

This clonotype was counted a single time. This may come from a read error, since a much larger clone is one base off. CDR3 protein: CSALGGTAYGHTF. Written as DNA, the CDR3 is TGCAGTGCTCTTGGCGGGACAGCATATGGCCACACCTTC. The rearrangement links TRBV20-1 to TRBJ1-2, with 7 positions matching TRBD1. This CDR3 contains 13 residues. Germline V gene data show CDR1 as DFQATT and CDR2 as SNEGSKA (reference sequence).

This clonotype was observed a handful of times. The chain employs TRBV6-1 and TRBJ1-6; D call uncertain. The CDR3 length is 12 residues. Germline CDR1 MNHNS, CDR2 SASEGT. Deletions cut 7 bases from V and 10 bases from J, with 11 bases between. For the CDR3, the DNA is TGTGCCAGCATATCTGTGGGATCACCCCTCCACTTT. Protein sequence: CASISVGSPLHF.

The chain is built from TRBV14 and TRBJ1-1, with D unresolved. V was clipped by 2 bases and J by 1 base, with 11 bases between them. Per germline, CDR1 SGHDN and CDR2 FVKESK. There are 15 residues in the CDR3. The chain's CDR3 is CASSQLGGGNTEAFF. In DNA form, the CDR3 reads TGTGCCAGCAGCCAATTGGGTGGAGGGAACACTGAAGCTTTCTTT.

The sample holds a few counts of this clonotype. V usage is TRBV7-2 and J usage is TRBJ2-5; the match to TRBD2 covers 8 bases. The germline CDR1 and CDR2 sequences are SGHTA and FQGNSA. The CDR3 length is 15 residues. The ends lost 5 bases at V and 11 bases at J; junction bases unmatched: 16. CDR3 sequence (DNA): TGTGCCAGCAGCCCCCCCGGGACTAGAAACAATGAGCAGTACTTC. Translating gives CASSPPGTRNNEQYF.

The chain links TRBV29-1 to TRBJ1-1, with 8 bases matching TRBD1. Germline trimming cut 7 bases from V and 10 bases from J; bases unmatched to any gene: 8. This CDR3 contains 11 residues. Germline CDR1 is SQVTM and CDR2 is ANQGSEA. Here the CDR3 DNA reads TGCAGCGCCGGACAGGGCCCAGGAGCTTTCTTT. It specifies CSAGQGPGAFF. Variable domain in full (rest from reference TRBV29-1 and TRBJ1-1): SAVISQKPSRDICQRGTSLTIQCQVDSQVTMMFWYRQQPGQSLTLIATANQGSEATYESGFVIDKFPISRPNLTFSTLTVSNMSPEDSSIYLCSAGQGPGAFFGQGTRLTVV.